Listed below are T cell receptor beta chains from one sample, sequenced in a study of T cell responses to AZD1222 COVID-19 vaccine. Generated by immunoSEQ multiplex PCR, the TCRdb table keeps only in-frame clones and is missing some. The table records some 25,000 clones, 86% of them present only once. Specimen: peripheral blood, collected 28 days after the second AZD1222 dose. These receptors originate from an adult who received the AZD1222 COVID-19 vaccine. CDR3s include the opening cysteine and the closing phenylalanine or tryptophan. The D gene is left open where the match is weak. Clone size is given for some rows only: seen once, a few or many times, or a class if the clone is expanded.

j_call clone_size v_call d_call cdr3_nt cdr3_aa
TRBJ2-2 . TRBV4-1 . TGCGCCAGCAGCCCCTACCCGAACACCGGGGAGCTGTTTTTT CASSPYPNTGELFF
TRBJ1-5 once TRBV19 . TGTGCCAGTATTGTGAGATCGTATAGCAATCAGCCCCAGCATTTT CASIVRSYSNQPQHF
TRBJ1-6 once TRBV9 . TGTGCCAGCAGCGCGGCGGGCTCACCCCTCCACTTT CASSAAGSPLHF
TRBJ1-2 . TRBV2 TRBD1 TGTGCCAGCAGTGGACAGGGGGTCCATGGCTACACCTTC CASSGQGVHGYTF
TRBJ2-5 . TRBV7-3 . TGTGCCAGCAGCTTAACCCACGACGGAACTGGGACCCAGTACTTC CASSLTHDGTGTQYF
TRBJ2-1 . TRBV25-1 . TGTGCCAGCAGTGAACACGGGCCCGAGCAGTTCTTC CASSEHGPEQFF
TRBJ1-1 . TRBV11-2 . TGTGCCAGCAGCCTTGCCCGGGGTGTCGCTGAAGCTTTCTTT CASSLARGVAEAFF
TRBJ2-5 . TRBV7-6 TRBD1 TGTGCCAGCAGCTTGAGAGGACAGGGTGAGGCGGAGACCCAGTACTTC CASSLRGQGEAETQYF
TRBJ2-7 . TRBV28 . TGTGCCAGTGCTACAGTGGGAGCCTCAGCGAGGGGGCAGTACTTC CASATVGASARGQYF
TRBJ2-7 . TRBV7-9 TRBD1 TGTGCCAGCAGCCCGGGACAGGGTACATACGAGCAGTACTTC CASSPGQGTYEQYF
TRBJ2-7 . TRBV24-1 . TGTGCCACCTCTGGCCGGGGGTCGAGCTCCTACGAGCAGTACTTC CATSGRGSSSYEQYF
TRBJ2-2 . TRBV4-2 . TGTGCCAGCAGCCAAGTCCGCGGGTCCGGGGAGCTGTTTTTT CASSQVRGSGELFF
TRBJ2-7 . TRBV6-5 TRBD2 TGTGCCAGCAGTCGGAGCGGGGGGGCGGTCGAGCAGTACTTC CASSRSGGAVEQYF
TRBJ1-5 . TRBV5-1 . TGCGCCAGCAGCTTGGGAGGAAACAGCAATCAGCCCCAGCATTTT CASSLGGNSNQPQHF
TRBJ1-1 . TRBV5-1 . TGCGCCAGCAGCTTGGACCCCAGTGGAGATCAAGCTTTCTTT CASSLDPSGDQAFF
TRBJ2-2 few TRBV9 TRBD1 TGTGCCAGCAGCAATTCCGGGACAGTGAGCACCGGGGAGCTGTTTTTT CASSNSGTVSTGELFF
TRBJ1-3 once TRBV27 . TGTGCCATCACGTCAGGGGCGGTTGGAAACACCATATATTTT CAITSGAVGNTIYF
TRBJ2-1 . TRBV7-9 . TGTGCCAGCAGCGGCTTTGGGCAGGGACCCTACAATGAGCAGTTCTTC CASSGFGQGPYNEQFF
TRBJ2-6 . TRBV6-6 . TGTGCCAGCAGTCCCCCCCCAGGGGCCAACTCTGGGGCCAACGTCCTGACTTTC CASSPPPGANSGANVLTF
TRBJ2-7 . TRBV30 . TGTGCCTGGACTCAAGGGGGGACGGACGAGCAGTACTTC CAWTQGGTDEQYF
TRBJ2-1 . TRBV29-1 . TGCAGCGTTGGGCCAAACTCCTACAATGAGCAGTTCTTC CSVGPNSYNEQFF
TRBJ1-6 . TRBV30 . TGTGCCTGGAGTGCAACCCGGACAGCGAAAACATATAATTCACCCCTCCACTTT CAWSATRTAKTYNSPLHF
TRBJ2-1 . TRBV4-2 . TGTGCCAGCAGCCAAGCAAACGGGAGACTTGGTGAGCAGTTCTTC CASSQANGRLGEQFF
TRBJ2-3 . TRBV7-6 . TGTGCCAGCAGCTTAGGAGGAAATCCCCGCACAGATACGCAGTATTTT CASSLGGNPRTDTQYF
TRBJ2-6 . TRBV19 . TGTGCCAGTAGTATGTTTAGGGGGAAGCAATCTGGGGCCAACGTCCTGACTTTC CASSMFRGKQSGANVLTF
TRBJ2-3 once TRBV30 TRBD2 TGTGCCTGGAGCCCTCGACTTGGGGCGGGGGGCTGGGATACGCAGTATTTT CAWSPRLGAGGWDTQYF
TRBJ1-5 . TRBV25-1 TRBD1 TGTGCCAGCAGTCCCTCGGACAGGGGGAGCAATCAGCCCCAGCATTTT CASSPSDRGSNQPQHF
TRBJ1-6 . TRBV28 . TGTGCCAGCAGTTTGATCGGGGATAAGGCCCTCCACTTT CASSLIGDKALHF
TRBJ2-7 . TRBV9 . TGTGCCAGCAGCCCGAATGAGGGGTACGAAGTTGGGCAGTACTTC CASSPNEGYEVGQYF
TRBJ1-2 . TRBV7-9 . TGTGCCAGCAGCTTCGCGGCTAACTATGGCTACACCTTC CASSFAANYGYTF
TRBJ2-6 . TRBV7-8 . TGTGCCAGCAGCCTTCCAAGCGCCTCTGGGGCCAACGTCCTGACTTTC CASSLPSASGANVLTF
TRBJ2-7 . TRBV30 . TGTGCCTGGAGTGTATGGGGGGCGGGACGCGGCGAGCAGTACTTC CAWSVWGAGRGEQYF
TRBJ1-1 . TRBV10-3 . TGTGCCATCGGAAGGGCAGAGAACACTGAAGCTTTCTTT CAIGRAENTEAFF
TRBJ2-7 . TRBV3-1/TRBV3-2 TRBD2 TGTGCCAGCAGCCAAGGCCTTGGGGTCGCGGGGGGTAACACCTACGAGCAGTACTTC CASSQGLGVAGGNTYEQYF
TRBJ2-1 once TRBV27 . TGTGCCAGCAGTCCAATTCGCCTCGGGTGGAGCTCCTACAATGAGCAGTTCTTC CASSPIRLGWSSYNEQFF
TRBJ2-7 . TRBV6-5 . TGTGCCACCGTACCACGGGGGTCCTACGAGCAGTACTTC CATVPRGSYEQYF
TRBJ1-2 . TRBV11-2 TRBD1 TGTGCCAGCAGCAAACAGGGGGAGGATGGCTACACCTTC CASSKQGEDGYTF
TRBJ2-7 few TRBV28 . TGTGCCAGCAGTTTAGGACTAACTGGCTACGAGCAGTACTTC CASSLGLTGYEQYF
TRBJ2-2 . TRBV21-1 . TGTGCCAGCCAGGGGGGCTATAACGGGGAGCTGTTTTTT CASQGGYNGELFF
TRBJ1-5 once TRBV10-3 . TGTGCCATCAGTGAGGGACTCAGGGGTGGCAATCAGCCCCAGCATTTT CAISEGLRGGNQPQHF
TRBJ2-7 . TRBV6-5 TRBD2 TGTGCCAGCAGCGCGACTAGCGTCTCCTACGAGCAGTACTTC CASSATSVSYEQYF
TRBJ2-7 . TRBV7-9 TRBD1 TGTGCCAGCAGCTTACTGGGACAGGTTGTTAACGAGCAGTACTTC CASSLLGQVVNEQYF